The next 30 T cell receptor beta chains were all read from a single sample in a study of T cell responses to AZD1222 COVID-19 vaccine. Libraries were prepared by immunoSEQ multiplex PCR; TCRdb keeps only in-frame clonotypes and omits some of them. This sample yields 75,000 to 100,000 clones, of which about 86% are seen a single time; 5% to 6.5% belongs to the top ten. This sample comprised peripheral blood, obtained on day 0 of AZD1222 vaccination. Every receptor here comes from an adult in good health.

The chain joins TRBV7-8 to TRBJ2-3, with a weak D call TRBD2 (5 bases). V shed 5 bases and J shed 6 bases, with 12 bases lying between them. This CDR3 region has 13 residues. Germline values: CDR1 SGHVS, CDR2 FQNEAQ. The CDR3 loop reads CASSPLLGDTQYF. The CDR3 nucleotides read TGTGCCAGCAGCCCCCTACTAGGGGATACGCAGTATTTT.

V and J are TRBV5-5 and TRBJ1-5; 10 nucleotides match TRBD1. V lost 0 bases, J lost 7 bases, and 7 bases stayed unmatched. The CDR3 runs to 16 residues. The germline CDR1 and CDR2 sequences are SGHKS and YYEKEE (reference sequence). The chain's CDR3 is CASSLVVTGGWQPQHF. CDR3 nucleotides: TGTGCCAGCAGCTTGGTCGTGACAGGGGGCTGGCAGCCCCAGCATTTT.

This chain joins TRBV2 and TRBJ2-2; 10 bases match TRBD1. This CDR3 spans 15 amino acids. CDR1 and CDR2 from the germline V gene are SNHLY and FYNNEI. The V and J ends lost 3 bases and 5 bases, in that order; junction bases with no gene match: 3. As DNA, the CDR3 is TGTGCCAGCAGTGAGGAGGGACAGGGGACCGGGGAGCTGTTTTTT. Protein product: CASSEEGQGTGELFF. The entire variable domain, with the rest obtained from reference TRBV2 and TRBJ2-2, is as follows: EPEVTQTPSHQVTQMGQEVILRCVPISNHLYFYWYRQILGQKVEFLVSFYNNEISEKSEIFDDQFSVERPDGSNFTLKIRSTKLEDSAMYFCASSEEGQGTGELFFGEGSRLTVL.

V is TRBV4-1 and J is TRBJ2-1; perhaps TRBD2 as D (5 bases). CDR1 is MGHRA and CDR2 is YSYEKL in the germline V gene. V was shortened by 2 bases and J by 7 bases, with 15 bases between the two germline ends. The CDR3 totals 15 residues. Written as DNA, the CDR3 is TGCGCCAGCAGCCAATTTGGGAGTTCGGGAAATGAGCAGTTCTTC. This encodes CASSQFGSSGNEQFF.

V and J are TRBV5-1 and TRBJ2-2; 7 positions agree with TRBD1. Trimming removed 0 bases from V and 1 base from J; junction bases left unmatched: 3. Germline lookup yields CDR1 SGHRS and CDR2 YFSETQ. CDR3 length: 16 amino acids. The CDR3 nucleotides are TGCGCCAGCAGCTTGGCCTACAGGGGGAACACCGGGGAGCTGTTTTTT. It is translated as CASSLAYRGNTGELFF.

The J gene is TRBJ1-6, the V gene TRBV12-5; 7 nucleotides agree with TRBD1. CDR3 length equals 14 residues. V dropped 3 bases and J dropped 10; count of bases not matched to a gene: 6. CDR1 and CDR2 (germline): LGHNT, FRNRAP. Here the CDR3 reads CASGFGQGESPLHF. The CDR3 nucleotides read TGTGCTAGTGGTTTCGGGCAGGGGGAATCACCCCTCCACTTT.

The table lists this clone with a count of one. The rearrangement joins TRBV9 to TRBJ2-6, with 7 nucleotides matching TRBD1. Germline V gives CDR1 SGDLS, CDR2 YYNGEE. This CDR3 has 17 residues. The V segment lost 0 bases and the J segment 0 bases; nucleotides outside the gene matches: 3. The CDR3 bases are TGTGCCAGCAGCGTAGCGGCAGGGGGCTCTGGGGCCAACGTCCTGACTTTC. This sequence encodes CASSVAAGGSGANVLTF.

The chain has TRBV3-1 (or the pseudogene TRBV3-2) and TRBJ2-1; TRBD2 matches 15 bases. CDR1 is LGHDT and CDR2 is YNNKEL in the germline V gene (reference sequence). This CDR3 contains 18 residues. Losses at the gene ends were 0 bases for V and 8 bases for J; bases not matched to a gene: 8. DNA for the CDR3: TGTGCCAGCAGCCAAGATGGACTAGCGGGAGGGATCCGCGATGAGCAGTTCTTC. Protein: CASSQDGLAGGIRDEQFF.

This chain uses TRBV10-1 with TRBJ2-3; D perhaps matches TRBD2 (6 bases). Germline-derived CDR1 and CDR2 are WNHNN and SYGVQD (reference sequence). The CDR3 runs 12 residues. V lost 7 bases and J 6 bases, leaving 11 bases between the germline ends. CDR3 residues: CASNAGRDTQYF. CDR3 DNA sequence: TGCGCCAGCAACGCGGGGAGGGATACGCAGTATTTT.

This chain connects TRBV7-2 to TRBJ2-3; the D is unclear. The ends were cut back, 1 base at V and 6 bases at J, with 14 bases in the middle. CDR1 is SGHTA, CDR2 FQGNSA, per germline. The CDR3 contains 15 residues. The CDR3: CASSLGTLVADTQYF. Written as DNA, the CDR3 is TGTGCCAGCAGCTTAGGGACCCTGGTTGCCGATACGCAGTATTTT.

This clone was picked up one time. The chain employs TRBV7-6 and TRBJ1-4; 8 bases map to TRBD1. Trimming took 5 bases from V and 1 from J; bases not matched to a gene: 9. The length of the CDR3 is 17 residues. Germline CDR1 is SGHVS and CDR2 is FNYEAQ. The CDR3 region is CASSPIFGTGTNEKLFF. CDR3 coding DNA: TGTGCCAGCAGCCCGATTTTTGGGACAGGAACTAATGAAAAACTGTTTTTT. Full variable domain (missing parts from reference TRBV7-6 and TRBJ1-4): GAGVSQSPRYKVTKRGQDVALRCDPISGHVSLYWYRQALGQGPEFLTYFNYEAQQDKSGLPNDRFSAERPEGSISTLTIQRTEQRDSAMYRCASSPIFGTGTNEKLFFGSGTQLSVL.

CDR3 sequence reads: CASSLGLAGTHQETQYF. The CDR3 nucleotides read TGTGCCAGCAGCTTGGGGTTAGCGGGGACCCACCAAGAGACCCAGTACTTC. The gene calls are TRBV5-6 and TRBJ2-5; TRBD2 aligns across 8 bases. CDR1 is SGHDT, CDR2 YYEEEE, per germline. The CDR3 has 17 amino acids. After removal of 0 bases from V and 0 bases from J, the junction contained 7 bases not matched to a gene.

The chain employs TRBV11-2 and TRBJ2-3, with D possibly TRBD2 on 6 matching bases. CDR3 length equals 16 residues. The V end lost 4 bases, the J end lost 3 bases, and 17 bases lay between the germline ends. From germline, CDR1 is SGHAT and CDR2 FQNNGV. The CDR3 sequence: CASSSFRDFTTDTQYF. DNA of the CDR3: TGTGCCAGCAGCTCCTTCCGGGACTTTACGACAGATACGCAGTATTTT.

The chain employs TRBV18 and TRBJ2-6; perhaps TRBD1 as D (6 bases). CDR1 is KGHSH and CDR2 is LQKENI in the germline V gene. The CDR3 loop spans 18 amino acids. Deletions cut 3 bases from V and 0 bases from J, with 15 bases between. In DNA, the CDR3 is TGTGCCAGCTCACCGATACAGGGTGATTACTCTGGGGCCAACGTCCTGACTTTC. Translating gives CASSPIQGDYSGANVLTF.

The chain is built from TRBV5-1 and TRBJ1-5, with a weak D call TRBD1 (6 bases). CDR3 length equals 16 residues. V shed 1 base and J shed 5 bases, with 16 bases lying between them. Germline-derived CDR1 and CDR2 are SGHRS and YFSETQ. The CDR3: CASSLLGGALDQPQHF. Written as DNA, the CDR3 is TGCGCCAGCAGCTTGCTCGGGGGGGCACTCGATCAGCCCCAGCATTTT.

V gene TRBV2 combines with J gene TRBJ1-6; D possibly corresponds to TRBD1 (5 bases). CDR1 is SNHLY and CDR2 is FYNNEI in the germline V gene. CDR3 length: 13 amino acids. Trimming took off 4 bases at V and 6 bases at J, with 7 bases between the two ends. The CDR3 spells CASSAGANSPLHF. The DNA for the CDR3 is TGTGCCAGCAGTGCTGGGGCTAATTCACCCCTCCACTTT.

This clone has just a few counts. The V and J genes are TRBV5-8 and TRBJ1-6, with D perhaps matching TRBD1 (5 bases). Germline values: CDR1 SGHTS, CDR2 YDEGEE. The CDR3 length is 13 residues. V lost 2 bases, J lost 8 bases, and 8 bases lay in between. CDR3 sequence reads: CASSFRGDSPLHF. CDR3 in DNA: TGTGCCAGCAGCTTCCGGGGGGATTCACCCCTCCACTTT.

About this clone: Distinct nucleotide sequences in the sample also encode this CDR3. This sequence joins TRBV24-1 and TRBJ1-5; D call uncertain. The V gene's germline CDR1 is KGHDR and CDR2 SFDVKD. The V end was cut by 0 bases, the J end by 7 bases, with 3 bases between. The CDR3 contains 12 residues. CDR3: CATSDLGQPQHF. The CDR3 bases are TGTGCCACCAGTGATTTGGGGCAGCCCCAGCATTTT.

The CDR3: CASSQDRAGNYGYTF. DNA for the CDR3: TGTGCCAGCAGCCAAGATCGGGCAGGAAACTATGGCTACACCTTC. The chain carries TRBV3-1 (or the pseudogene TRBV3-2) and TRBJ1-2; the D is unclear. Trimming pared 0 bases from V and 2 bases from J, leaving 10 bases between. The CDR3 is made up of 15 amino acids. Germline V lookup: CDR1 LGHDT, CDR2 YNNKEL (reference sequence).

The V and J genes are TRBV6-6 and TRBJ1-4, with D hard to call. CDR1 is MNHNY and CDR2 is SVGAGI in the germline V gene (reference sequence). V lost 0 bases and J lost 2, with 7 bases in between. The CDR3 has 15 amino acids. CDR3 bases: TGTGCCAGCAGTTACTCGTCCGTCACTAATGAAAAACTGTTTTTT. Translated: CASSYSSVTNEKLFF.

The rearrangement links TRBV7-9 to TRBJ2-7; unclear D gene. Looked up from germline, CDR1 is SEHNR and CDR2 is FQNEAQ (reference sequence). The CDR3 spans 12 residues. Trimming removed 3 bases at V and 3 bases at J, with 6 bases between. The CDR3 DNA is TGTGCCAGCAGCTTTCTAGGCTACGAGCAGTACTTC. This codes for CASSFLGYEQYF.

This chain connects TRBV5-1 to TRBJ2-1; D unresolved. Trimming cost V 0 bases and J 9 bases, with 13 bases left between them. This CDR3 is built from 14 residues. Germline V gene data show CDR1 as SGHRS and CDR2 as YFSETQ. The CDR3 loop reads CASSLVVPRSEQFF. The CDR3 DNA sequence: TGCGCCAGCAGCTTGGTGGTGCCCCGCTCTGAGCAGTTCTTC.

This rearrangement joins TRBV29-1 to TRBJ1-4; no clear D. Trimming cost V 7 bases and J 0 bases, with 9 bases left between them. Germline V gene data show CDR1 as SQVTM and CDR2 as ANQGSEA. CDR3 length: 13 residues. The CDR3 sequence: CSASGTTNEKLFF. Written as DNA, the CDR3 is TGCAGCGCCTCGGGTACAACTAATGAAAAACTGTTTTTT. Looking up the rest from reference TRBV29-1 and TRBJ1-4 gives the full variable domain: SAVISQKPSRDICQRGTSLTIQCQVDSQVTMMFWYRQQPGQSLTLIATANQGSEATYESGFVIDKFPISRPNLTFSTLTVSNMSPEDSSIYLCSASGTTNEKLFFGSGTQLSVL.

The chain couples TRBV30 to TRBJ1-2; no reliable D call. V shed 3 bases and J shed 0 bases, with 14 bases lying between them. Germline values: CDR1 GTSNPN, CDR2 SVGIG (reference sequence). The CDR3 loop spans 15 amino acids. In DNA, the CDR3 is TGTGCCTGGAGCAGAAGGATCCGTCCTAACTATGGCTACACCTTC. Its protein product is CAWSRRIRPNYGYTF.

The CDR3 spells CASMRDRSGPYNSPLHF. CDR3 nucleotide sequence: TGTGCCAGCATGCGGGACAGGTCTGGCCCCTATAATTCACCCCTCCACTTT. This chain uses TRBV27 with TRBJ1-6; 8 bases match TRBD1. The CDR3 runs 17 residues. V gave up 7 bases and J gave up 2 bases; unmatched junction bases: 10. Germline values: CDR1 MNHEY, CDR2 SMNVEV (reference sequence).

J is TRBJ2-5 and V is TRBV5-8; 10 positions agree with TRBD1. Per germline, CDR1 SGHTS and CDR2 YDEGEE. The CDR3 covers 15 residues. Trimming removed 3 bases from V and 4 bases from J; junction bases left unmatched: 6. The CDR3 DNA reads as TGTGCCAGCAGCTCCCGGGACAGGGGTTTAGAGACCCAGTACTTC. This gives the protein CASSSRDRGLETQYF.

The rearrangement joins TRBV5-4 to TRBJ2-2; 8 bases match TRBD2. The germline V gene encodes CDR1 SGHNT and CDR2 YYREEE (reference sequence). V trimming: 0 bases; J trimming: 6 bases; junction bases outside the gene matches: 10. This CDR3 spans 17 amino acids. CDR3: CASSLEAGGSLAGELFF. DNA of the CDR3: TGTGCCAGCAGCTTGGAGGCGGGGGGATCGTTGGCCGGGGAGCTGTTTTTT.

The genes are TRBV4-3 and TRBJ1-5; D might be TRBD1 (5 bases). This CDR3 spans 14 amino acids. The ends were cut back, 2 bases at V and 2 bases at J, with 7 bases in the middle. Germline-derived CDR1 and CDR2 are LGHNA and YSLEER. For the CDR3, the DNA is TGCGCCAGCAGCCAACTGGGGCGCAATCAGCCCCAGCATTTT. Encoded protein: CASSQLGRNQPQHF.

The chain is built from TRBV7-9 and TRBJ1-2; TRBD1 is a possible D gene (5 bases). CDR3 size: 13 residues. Deletions cut 1 base from V and 3 bases from J, with 6 bases between. CDR1 is SEHNR and CDR2 is FQNEAQ in the germline V gene (reference sequence). In DNA form, the CDR3 reads TGTGCCAGCAGCTTAGGGGGCGACTATGGCTACACCTTC. Residues: CASSLGGDYGYTF.

This clone was seen a handful of times. CDR3 loop: CASPDPPAGSSYNEQFF. Here the CDR3 DNA reads TGTGCTAGTCCCGACCCCCCAGCGGGGAGCTCCTACAATGAGCAGTTCTTC. The rearrangement uses TRBV12-5 and TRBJ2-1; 7 nucleotides align to TRBD2. The CDR3 runs 17 residues. Germline V CDR1 and CDR2: LGHNT, FRNRAP. V lost 8 bases, J lost 0 bases, and 13 bases stayed unmatched.